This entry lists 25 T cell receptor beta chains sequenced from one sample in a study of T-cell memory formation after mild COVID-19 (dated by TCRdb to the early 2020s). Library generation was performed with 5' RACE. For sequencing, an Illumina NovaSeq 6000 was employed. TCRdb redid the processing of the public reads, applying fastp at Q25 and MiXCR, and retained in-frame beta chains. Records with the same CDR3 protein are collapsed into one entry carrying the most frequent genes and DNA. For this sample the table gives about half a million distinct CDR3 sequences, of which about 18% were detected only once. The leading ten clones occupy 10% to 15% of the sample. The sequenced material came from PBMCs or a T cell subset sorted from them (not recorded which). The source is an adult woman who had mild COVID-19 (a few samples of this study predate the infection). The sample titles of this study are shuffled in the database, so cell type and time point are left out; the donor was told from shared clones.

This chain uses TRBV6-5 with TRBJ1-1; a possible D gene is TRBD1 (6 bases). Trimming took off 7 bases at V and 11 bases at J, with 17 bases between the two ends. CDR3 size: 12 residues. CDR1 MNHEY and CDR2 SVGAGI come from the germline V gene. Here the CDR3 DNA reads TGTGCCAGCACCCCTGAGTGGGGGCCGGCTTTCTTT. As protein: CASTPEWGPAFF.

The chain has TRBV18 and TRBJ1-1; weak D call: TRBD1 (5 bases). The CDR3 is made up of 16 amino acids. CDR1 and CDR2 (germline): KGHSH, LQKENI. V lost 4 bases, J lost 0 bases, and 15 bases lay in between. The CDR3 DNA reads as TGTGCCAGCTCACTCGGAGGGTTGGGGGTGAACACTGAAGCTTTCTTT. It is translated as CASSLGGLGVNTEAFF.

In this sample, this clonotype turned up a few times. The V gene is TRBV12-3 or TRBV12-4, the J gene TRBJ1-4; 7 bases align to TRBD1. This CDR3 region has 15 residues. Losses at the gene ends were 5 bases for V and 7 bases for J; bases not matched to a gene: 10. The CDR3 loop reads CASSPRQGLVEKLFF. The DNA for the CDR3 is TGTGCCAGCAGTCCCCGACAGGGCCTGGTTGAAAAACTGTTTTTT.

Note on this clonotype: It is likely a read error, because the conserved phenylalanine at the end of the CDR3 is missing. CDR3 bases: TGTGCCAGCAGCTCTCACGGTAACTATGGCTACACCTTA. Its translation: CASSSHGNYGYTL. The chain couples TRBV5-6 to TRBJ1-2; no clear D gene. The CDR3 spans 13 residues. V shed 3 bases and J shed 1 base, with 7 bases lying between them. Looked up from germline, CDR1 is SGHDT and CDR2 is YYEEEE.

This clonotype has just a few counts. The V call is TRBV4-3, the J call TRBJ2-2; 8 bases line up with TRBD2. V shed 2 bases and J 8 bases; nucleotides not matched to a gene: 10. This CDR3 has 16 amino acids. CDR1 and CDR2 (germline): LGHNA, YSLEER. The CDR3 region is CASSQPPGGTPGELFF. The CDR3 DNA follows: TGCGCCAGCAGCCAACCCCCGGGAGGGACCCCAGGGGAGCTGTTTTTT.

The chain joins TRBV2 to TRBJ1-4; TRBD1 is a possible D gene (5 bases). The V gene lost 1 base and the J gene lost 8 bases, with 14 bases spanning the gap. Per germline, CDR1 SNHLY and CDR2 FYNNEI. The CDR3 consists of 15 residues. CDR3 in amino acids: CASSEEAGLREKLFF. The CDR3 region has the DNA TGTGCCAGCAGTGAAGAGGCAGGGTTACGGGAAAAACTGTTTTTT.

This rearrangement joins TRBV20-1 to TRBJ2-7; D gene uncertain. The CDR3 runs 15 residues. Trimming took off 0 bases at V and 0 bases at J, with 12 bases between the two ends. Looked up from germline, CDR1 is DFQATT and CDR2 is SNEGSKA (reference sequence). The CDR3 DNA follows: TGCAGTGCTAGAGATTCTGGAACAGCCTCCTACGAGCAGTACTTC. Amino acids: CSARDSGTASYEQYF.

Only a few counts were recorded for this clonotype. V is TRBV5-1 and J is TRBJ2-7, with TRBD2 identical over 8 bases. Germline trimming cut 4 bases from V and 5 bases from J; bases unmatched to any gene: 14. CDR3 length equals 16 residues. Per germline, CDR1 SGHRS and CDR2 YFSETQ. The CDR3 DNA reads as TGCGCCAGCAGCACTGGTTCGGGCGGGAGGCGGCACGAGCAGTACTTC. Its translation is CASSTGSGGRRHEQYF.

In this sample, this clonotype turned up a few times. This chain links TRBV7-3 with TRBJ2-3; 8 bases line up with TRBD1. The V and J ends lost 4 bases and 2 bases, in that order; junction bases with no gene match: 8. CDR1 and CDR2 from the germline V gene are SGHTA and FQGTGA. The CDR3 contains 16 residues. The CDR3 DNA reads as TGTGCCAGCAGCTCAGGGGGCAGGGGGTACACAGATACGCAGTATTTT. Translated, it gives CASSSGGRGYTDTQYF.

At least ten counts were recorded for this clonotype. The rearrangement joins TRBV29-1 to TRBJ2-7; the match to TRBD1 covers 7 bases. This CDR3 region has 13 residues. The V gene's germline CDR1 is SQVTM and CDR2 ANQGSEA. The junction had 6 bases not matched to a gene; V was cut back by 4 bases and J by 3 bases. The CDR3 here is CSVGTGPGYEQYF. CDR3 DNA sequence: TGCAGCGTTGGGACAGGTCCAGGCTACGAGCAGTACTTC.

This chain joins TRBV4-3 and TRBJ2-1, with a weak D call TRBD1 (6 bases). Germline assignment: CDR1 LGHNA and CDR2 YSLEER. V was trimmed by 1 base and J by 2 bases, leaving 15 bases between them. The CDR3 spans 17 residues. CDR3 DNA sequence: TGCGCCAGCAGCCAAGGGACAGCGACTGACCCCTACAATGAGCAGTTCTTC. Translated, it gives CASSQGTATDPYNEQFF.

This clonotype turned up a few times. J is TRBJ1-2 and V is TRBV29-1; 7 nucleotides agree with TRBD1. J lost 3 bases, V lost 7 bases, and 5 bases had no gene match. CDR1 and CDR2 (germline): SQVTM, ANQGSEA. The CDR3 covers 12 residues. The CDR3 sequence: CSAVTGDYGYTF. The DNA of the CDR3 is TGCAGCGCCGTCACAGGGGACTATGGCTACACCTTC.

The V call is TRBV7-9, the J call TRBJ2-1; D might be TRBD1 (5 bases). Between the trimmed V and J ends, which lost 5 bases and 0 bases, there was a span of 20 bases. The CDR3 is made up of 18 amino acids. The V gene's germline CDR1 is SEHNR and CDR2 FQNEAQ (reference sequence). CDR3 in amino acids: CASSPLGVFTISYNEQFF. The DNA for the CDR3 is TGTGCCAGCAGCCCCCTAGGGGTGTTTACAATCTCCTACAATGAGCAGTTCTTC.

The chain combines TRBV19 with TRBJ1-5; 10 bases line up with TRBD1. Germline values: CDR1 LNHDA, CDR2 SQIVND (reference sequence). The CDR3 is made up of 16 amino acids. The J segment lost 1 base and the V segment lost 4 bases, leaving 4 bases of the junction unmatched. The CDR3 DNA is TGTGCCAGTAGTAGACAGGGGGCGGGAAGCAATCAGCCCCAGCATTTT. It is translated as CASSRQGAGSNQPQHF.

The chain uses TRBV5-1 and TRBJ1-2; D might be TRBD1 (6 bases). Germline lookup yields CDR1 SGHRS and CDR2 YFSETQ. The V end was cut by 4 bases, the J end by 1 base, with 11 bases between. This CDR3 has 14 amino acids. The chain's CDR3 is CASSPGTNNYGYTF. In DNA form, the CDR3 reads TGCGCCAGCAGCCCCGGGACAAATAACTATGGCTACACCTTC.

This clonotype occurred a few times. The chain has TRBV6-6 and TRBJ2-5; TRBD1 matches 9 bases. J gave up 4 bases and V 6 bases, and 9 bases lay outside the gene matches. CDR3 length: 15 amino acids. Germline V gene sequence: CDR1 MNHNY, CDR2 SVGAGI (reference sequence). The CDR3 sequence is CASRSGTGKGETQYF. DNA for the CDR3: TGTGCCAGCAGGTCCGGGACAGGGAAAGGAGAGACCCAGTACTTC.

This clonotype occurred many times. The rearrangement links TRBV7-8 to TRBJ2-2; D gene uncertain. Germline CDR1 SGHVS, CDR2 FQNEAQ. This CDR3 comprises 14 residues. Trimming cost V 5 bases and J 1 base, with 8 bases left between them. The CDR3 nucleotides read TGTGCCAGCAGCCCCCACCAGAACACCGGGGAGCTGTTTTTT. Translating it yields CASSPHQNTGELFF.

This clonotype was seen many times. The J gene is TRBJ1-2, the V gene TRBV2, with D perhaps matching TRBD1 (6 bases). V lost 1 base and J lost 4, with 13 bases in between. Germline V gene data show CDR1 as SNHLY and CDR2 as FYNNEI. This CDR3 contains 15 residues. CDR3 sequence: CASSEEAGAIYGYTF. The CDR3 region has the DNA TGTGCCAGCAGTGAAGAGGCAGGGGCGATCTATGGCTACACCTTC.

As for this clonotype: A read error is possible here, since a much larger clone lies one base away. The CDR3 protein is CASTEEGFPDTKYF. The CDR3 DNA follows: TGTGCCAGCACCGAAGAAGGGTTCCCAGATACGAAGTATTTT. The rearrangement links TRBV2 to TRBJ2-3; D call uncertain. Germline CDR1 is SNHLY and CDR2 is FYNNEI. The CDR3 covers 14 residues. Full variable domain (rest looked up from reference TRBV2 and TRBJ2-3): EPEVTQTPSHQVTQMGQEVILRCVPISNHLYFYWYRQILGQKVEFLVSFYNNEISEKSEIFDDQFSVERPDGSNFTLKIRSTKLEDSAMYFCASTEEGFPDTKYFGPGTRLTVL.

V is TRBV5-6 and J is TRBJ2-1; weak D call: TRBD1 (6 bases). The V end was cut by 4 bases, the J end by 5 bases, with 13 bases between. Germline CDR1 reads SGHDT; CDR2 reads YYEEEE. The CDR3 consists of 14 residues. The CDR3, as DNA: TGTGCCAGCAGCCTCACAGGGTTGGACAATGAGCAGTTCTTC. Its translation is CASSLTGLDNEQFF.

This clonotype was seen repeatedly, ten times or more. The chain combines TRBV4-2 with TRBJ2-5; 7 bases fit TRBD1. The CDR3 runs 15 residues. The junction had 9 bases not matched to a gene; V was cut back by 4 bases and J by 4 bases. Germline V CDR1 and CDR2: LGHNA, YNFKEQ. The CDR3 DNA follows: TGTGCCAGCAGCCCAGACAAGGGGGCTGGAGAGACCCAGTACTTC. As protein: CASSPDKGAGETQYF.

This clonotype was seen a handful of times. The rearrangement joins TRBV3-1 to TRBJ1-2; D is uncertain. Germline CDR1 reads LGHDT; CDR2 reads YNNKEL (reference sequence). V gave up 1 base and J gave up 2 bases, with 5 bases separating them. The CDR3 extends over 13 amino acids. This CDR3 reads CASSQVTNYGYTF. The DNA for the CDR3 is TGTGCCAGCAGCCAAGTGACGAACTATGGCTACACCTTC.

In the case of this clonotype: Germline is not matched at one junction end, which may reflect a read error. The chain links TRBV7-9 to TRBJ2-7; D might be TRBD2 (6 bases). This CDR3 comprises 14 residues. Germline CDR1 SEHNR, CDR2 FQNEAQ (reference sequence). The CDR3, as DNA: TGTGTCAGCAGCTTAGCCCTCGGGGGCTACGAGCAGTACTTC. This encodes CVSSLALGGYEQYF.

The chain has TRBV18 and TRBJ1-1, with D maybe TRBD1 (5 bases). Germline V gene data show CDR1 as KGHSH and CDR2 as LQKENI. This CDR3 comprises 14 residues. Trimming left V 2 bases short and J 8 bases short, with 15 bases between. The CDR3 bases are TGTGCCAGCTCACCAAGGGGTGCCCGTAGCGAAGCTTTCTTT. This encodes CASSPRGARSEAFF.

CDR3 bases: TGTGCCAGCAGCTTCCGCGGGAGTAGCGGAAGCAGGGATGAGCAGTTCTTC. Amino acids: CASSFRGSSGSRDEQFF. The chain recombines TRBV7-2 with TRBJ2-1; 7 bases fit TRBD2. Germline CDR1 reads SGHTA; CDR2 reads FQGNSA. Trimming removed 3 bases from V and 8 bases from J; junction bases left unmatched: 16. The CDR3 consists of 17 residues.